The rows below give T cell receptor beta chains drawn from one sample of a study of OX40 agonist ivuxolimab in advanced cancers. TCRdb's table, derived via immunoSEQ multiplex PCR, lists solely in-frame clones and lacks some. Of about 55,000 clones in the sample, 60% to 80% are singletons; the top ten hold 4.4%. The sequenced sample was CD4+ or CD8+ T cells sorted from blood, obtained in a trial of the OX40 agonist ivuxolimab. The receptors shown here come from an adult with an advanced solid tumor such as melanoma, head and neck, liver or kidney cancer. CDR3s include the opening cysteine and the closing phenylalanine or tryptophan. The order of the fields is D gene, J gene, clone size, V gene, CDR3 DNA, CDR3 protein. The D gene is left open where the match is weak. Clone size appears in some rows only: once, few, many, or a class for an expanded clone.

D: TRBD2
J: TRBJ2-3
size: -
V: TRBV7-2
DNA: TGTGCCAGCAGTATTCAGCGGGGACGCACAGATACGCAGTATTTT
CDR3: CASSIQRGRTDTQYF

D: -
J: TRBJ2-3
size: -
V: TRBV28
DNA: TGTGCCAGCAGTTTATCTCTGAAGGGGCCTCCAGATACGCAGTATTTT
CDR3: CASSLSLKGPPDTQYF

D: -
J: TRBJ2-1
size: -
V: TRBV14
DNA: TGTGCCAGCAGCCAAGAGCGAAAACCCTACAATGAGCAGTTCTTC
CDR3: CASSQERKPYNEQFF

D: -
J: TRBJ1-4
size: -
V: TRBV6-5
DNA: TGTGCCAGCAGGACGGCCGAGGGGATGGGCGAAAAACTGTTTTTT
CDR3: CASRTAEGMGEKLFF

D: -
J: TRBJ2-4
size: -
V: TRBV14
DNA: TGTGCCAGCAGCCAAGATCCTCGGGGGAGTGACATTCAGTACTTC
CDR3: CASSQDPRGSDIQYF

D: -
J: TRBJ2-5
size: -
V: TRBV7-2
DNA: TGTGCCAGCAGCTTAGATCGGCGAGCGGAGACCCAGTACTTC
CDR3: CASSLDRRAETQYF

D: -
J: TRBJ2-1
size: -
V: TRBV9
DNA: TGTGCCAGCAGCCCCCTCTACAATGAGCAGTTCTTC
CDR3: CASSPLYNEQFF

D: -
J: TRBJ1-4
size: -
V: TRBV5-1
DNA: TGCGCCAGCAGCTTGGGGAGCATTGCAACTAATGAAAAACTGTTTTTT
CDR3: CASSLGSIATNEKLFF

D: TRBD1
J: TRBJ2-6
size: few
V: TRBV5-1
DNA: TGCGCCAGCAGCCCCGCGGGACAGGCCGACTCTGGGGCCAACGTCCTGACTTTC
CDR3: CASSPAGQADSGANVLTF

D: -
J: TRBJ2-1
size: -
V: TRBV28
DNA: TGTGCCAGCAGGCTCGGGCTAGCCTACAATGAGCAGTTCTTC
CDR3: CASRLGLAYNEQFF

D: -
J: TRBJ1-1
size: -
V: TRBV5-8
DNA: TGTGCCAGCAGCTTAGGGAGGTCCGGTGAAGCTTTCTTT
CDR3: CASSLGRSGEAFF

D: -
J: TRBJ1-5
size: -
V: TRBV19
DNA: TGTGCCAGTAGTGACCGGGACTCTTATTGGGGGAGCAATCAGCCCCAGCATTTT
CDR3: CASSDRDSYWGSNQPQHF

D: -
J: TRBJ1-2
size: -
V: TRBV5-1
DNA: TGCGCCAGCAGCTTGGTGTTAGGGGGTGGATATGGCTACACCTTC
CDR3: CASSLVLGGGYGYTF

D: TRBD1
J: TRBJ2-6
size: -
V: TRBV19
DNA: TGTGCCAGTAGTCCTCGGACAGGGGGCGCTGGGGCCAACGTCCTGACTTTC
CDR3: CASSPRTGGAGANVLTF

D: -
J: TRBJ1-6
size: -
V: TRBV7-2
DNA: TGTGCCAGCAGTTCGTCCCGGCCCCTCCACTTT
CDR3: CASSSSRPLHF

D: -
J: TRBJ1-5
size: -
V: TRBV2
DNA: TGTGCCAGCAGTCTTGATTGGGGGGATCAGCCCCAGCATTTT
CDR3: CASSLDWGDQPQHF

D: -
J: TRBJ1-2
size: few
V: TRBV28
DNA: TGTGCCAGCAGCGCGACGTATGGCTACACCTTC
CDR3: CASSATYGYTF

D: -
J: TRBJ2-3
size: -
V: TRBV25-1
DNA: TGTGCCAGTTCCCCGAGGGGCAAGGGAGATACGCAGTATTTT
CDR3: CASSPRGKGDTQYF

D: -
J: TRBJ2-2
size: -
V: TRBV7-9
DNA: TGTGCCAGCAGCTTAGATCCTCGGGGGTCGACCGGGGAGCTGTTTTTT
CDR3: CASSLDPRGSTGELFF

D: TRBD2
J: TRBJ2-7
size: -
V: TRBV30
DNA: TGTGCCTGGAGTGTACTAGCGGGAGGGACCTACGAGCAGTACTTC
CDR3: CAWSVLAGGTYEQYF

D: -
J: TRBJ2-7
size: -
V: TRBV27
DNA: TGTGCCAGCAAGAGACAGGGAGGTACCTACGAGCAGTACTTC
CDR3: CASKRQGGTYEQYF

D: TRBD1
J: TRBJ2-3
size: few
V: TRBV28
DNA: TGTGCCAGCATAAAAGGGACAGGGGGAGTCACAGATACGCAGTATTTT
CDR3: CASIKGTGGVTDTQYF

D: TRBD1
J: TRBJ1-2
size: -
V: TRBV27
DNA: TGTGCCAGCAGTTTAGGGACAGGGAATGGCTACACCTTC
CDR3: CASSLGTGNGYTF

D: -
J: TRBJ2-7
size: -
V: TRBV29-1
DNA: TGCAGCGTTGAATGGGCGGGACAGCAGTACTTC
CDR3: CSVEWAGQQYF

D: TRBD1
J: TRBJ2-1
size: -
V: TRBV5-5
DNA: TGTGCCAGCAGTCAGGGGGCCAGGGTGGTCAATGAGCAGTTCTTC
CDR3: CASSQGARVVNEQFF

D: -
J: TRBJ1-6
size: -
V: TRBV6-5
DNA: TGTGCCAGCAGTTACCCGGACGGTAATTCACCCCTCCACTTT
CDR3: CASSYPDGNSPLHF

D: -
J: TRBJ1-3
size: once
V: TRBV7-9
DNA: TGTGCCAGCAGCTTAGGGACAGCCTCTGGAAACACCATATATTTT
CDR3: CASSLGTASGNTIYF

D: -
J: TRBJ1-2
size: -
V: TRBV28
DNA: TGTGCCAGCAGTTTAGAAGGCTATGGCTACACCTTC
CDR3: CASSLEGYGYTF

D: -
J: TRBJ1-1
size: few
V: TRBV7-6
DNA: TGTGCCAGCAGCGTCTCCGGAATGAACACTGAAGCTTTCTTT
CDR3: CASSVSGMNTEAFF

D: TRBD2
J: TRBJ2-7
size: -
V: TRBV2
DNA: TGTGCCAGCAGTGAAGGGGCGGGAGGGCCTTACGAGCAGTACTTC
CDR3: CASSEGAGGPYEQYF

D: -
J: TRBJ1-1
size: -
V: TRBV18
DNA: TGTGCCAGCTCACCGCTAGGGGAAGCCGCGACTGAAGCTTTCTTT
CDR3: CASSPLGEAATEAFF

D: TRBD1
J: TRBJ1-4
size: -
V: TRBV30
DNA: TGTGCCTGGGCCCAGGGGGCGGCTAATGAAAAACTGTTTTTT
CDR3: CAWAQGAANEKLFF

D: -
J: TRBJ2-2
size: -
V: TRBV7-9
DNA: TGTGCCAGCAGCTTACCGGAGGCGGAAAACACCGGGGAGCTGTTTTTT
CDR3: CASSLPEAENTGELFF

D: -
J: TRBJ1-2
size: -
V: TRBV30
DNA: TGTGCCTTCCGGCCCCCGGCTTTTTTGCCCGGCTACACCTTC
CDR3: CAFRPPAFLPGYTF

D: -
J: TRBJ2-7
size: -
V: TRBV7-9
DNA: TGTGCCAGCAGGGGCATGGGCGAGCAGTACTTC
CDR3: CASRGMGEQYF

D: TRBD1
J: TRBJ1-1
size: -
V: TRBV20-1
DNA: TGCATGGGACAGGTCCACACTGAAGCTTTCTTT
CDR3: CMGQVHTEAFF

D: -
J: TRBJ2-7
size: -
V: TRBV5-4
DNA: TGTGCCAGCAGCTTGATGGGGGGTTACGAGCAGTACTTC
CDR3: CASSLMGGYEQYF

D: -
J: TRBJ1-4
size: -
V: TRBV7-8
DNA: TGTGCCAGCAGCTTGAGGACTACAACTAATGAAAAACTGTTTTTT
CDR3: CASSLRTTTNEKLFF

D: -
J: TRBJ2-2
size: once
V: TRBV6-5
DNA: TGTGCCAGCAGTTACCACAGGGACACCGGGGAGCTGTTTTTT
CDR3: CASSYHRDTGELFF

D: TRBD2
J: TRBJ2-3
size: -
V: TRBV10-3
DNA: TGTGCCATCAGTTCCCCGCGCGGGGGGCTAGCACCAGATACGCAGTATTTT
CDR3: CAISSPRGGLAPDTQYF

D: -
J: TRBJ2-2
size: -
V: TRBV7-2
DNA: TGTGCCAGCAGCCCCTCCCCGAGGATGGACACCGGGGAGCTGTTTTTT
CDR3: CASSPSPRMDTGELFF

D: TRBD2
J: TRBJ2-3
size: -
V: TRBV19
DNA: TGTGCCAGTAGTAACCCTAGCGGGTTAACAGATACGCAGTATTTT
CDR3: CASSNPSGLTDTQYF

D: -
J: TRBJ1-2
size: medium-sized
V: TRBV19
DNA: TGTGCCAGTAGTATCGAACAGACCGCAGTCTATGGCTACACCTTC
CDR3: CASSIEQTAVYGYTF

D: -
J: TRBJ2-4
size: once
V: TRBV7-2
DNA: TGTGCCAGCAGCTTAGCGACTGGGGCCGGAAACATTCAGTACTTC
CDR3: CASSLATGAGNIQYF

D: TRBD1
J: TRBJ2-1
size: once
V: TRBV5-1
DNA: TGCGCCAGCAGCTTACGACAGGGGCGTTCCTACAATGAGCAGTTCTTC
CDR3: CASSLRQGRSYNEQFF

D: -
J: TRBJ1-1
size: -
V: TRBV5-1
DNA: TGCGCCAGCAGCTTGAACCCGACGAAGAACACTGAAGCTTTCTTT
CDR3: CASSLNPTKNTEAFF

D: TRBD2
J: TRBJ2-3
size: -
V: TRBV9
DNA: TGTGCCAGCAGCGTCGGACTAGCTTCCACAGATACGCAGTATTTT
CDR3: CASSVGLASTDTQYF

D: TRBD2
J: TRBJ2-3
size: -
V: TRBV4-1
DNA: TGCGCCAGCAGCCAAGATGAAACTAGCGGGTACACAGATACGCAGTATTTT
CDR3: CASSQDETSGYTDTQYF